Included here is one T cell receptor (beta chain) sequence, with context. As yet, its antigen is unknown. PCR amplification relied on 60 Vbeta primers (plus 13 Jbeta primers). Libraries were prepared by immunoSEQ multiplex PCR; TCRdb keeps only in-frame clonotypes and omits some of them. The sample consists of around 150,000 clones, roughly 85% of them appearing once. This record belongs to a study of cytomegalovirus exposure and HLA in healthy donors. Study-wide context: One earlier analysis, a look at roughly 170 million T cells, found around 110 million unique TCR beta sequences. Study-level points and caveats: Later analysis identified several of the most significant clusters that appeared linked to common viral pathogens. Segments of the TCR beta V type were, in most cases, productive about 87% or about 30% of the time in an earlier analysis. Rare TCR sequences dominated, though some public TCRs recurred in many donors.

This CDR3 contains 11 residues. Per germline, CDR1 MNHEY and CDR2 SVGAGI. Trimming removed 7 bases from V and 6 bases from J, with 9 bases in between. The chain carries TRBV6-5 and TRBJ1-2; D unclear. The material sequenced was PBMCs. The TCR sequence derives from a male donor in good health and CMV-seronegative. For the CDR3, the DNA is TGTGCCAGCACCGGAGCCCATGGCTACACCTTC. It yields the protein CASTGAHGYTF.